These 31 T cell receptor beta chains originate from one sample sequenced in a study of blood T cell repertoires in COVID-19. Measured with immunoSEQ multiplex PCR; TCRdb has only the in-frame clones, and not every one. The repertoire holds approximately 460,000 clones, with about 88% as singletons. The sample was peripheral blood. Every receptor here comes from a man aged 18 to 30 with COVID-19, enrolled during active disease.

V is TRBV18 and J is TRBJ2-1, with TRBD2 matching over 9 bases. CDR1 is KGHSH, CDR2 LQKENI, per germline. V shed 3 bases, J shed 5 bases, and the junction held 2 bases outside the gene matches. This CDR3 has 14 amino acids. In DNA, the CDR3 is TGTGCCAGCTCACCGGCGGGAGGGAACAATGAGCAGTTCTTC. Translation: CASSPAGGNNEQFF.

This clone has just one count. CDR3 sequence: CASSQFRNGLQETQYF. CDR3 coding DNA: TGTGCCAGCAGCCAGTTCAGGAACGGTCTCCAAGAGACCCAGTACTTC. This chain uses TRBV3-1 (or the pseudogene TRBV3-2) with TRBJ2-5; D unresolved. This CDR3 has 16 residues. The V end was cut by 3 bases, the J end by 1 base, with 15 bases between. Germline CDR1 LGHDT, CDR2 YNNKEL (reference sequence).

The chain is built from TRBV11-2 and TRBJ2-5, with 11 bases that match TRBD2. With 5 bases clipped from V and 5 bases from J, the junction kept 10 bases outside the gene matches. This CDR3 has 16 residues. Germline V gives CDR1 SGHAT, CDR2 FQNNGV. The CDR3 DNA reads TGTGCCAGCAGCCTATTTAGCGGGGGGGCCGGTGAGACCCAGTACTTC. This encodes CASSLFSGGAGETQYF.

This clone has a single count. The chain is built from TRBV6-5 and TRBJ2-5, with D tentatively TRBD2 (6 bases). Trimming removed 6 bases at V and 1 base at J, with 15 bases between. The CDR3 extends over 15 amino acids. The germline gives CDR1 MNHEY, CDR2 SVGAGI. The CDR3 region is CASRVTRSGQETQYF. The CDR3 DNA follows: TGTGCCAGCAGAGTGACTAGATCGGGCCAAGAGACCCAGTACTTC.

This sequence joins TRBV3-1 (or the pseudogene TRBV3-2) and TRBJ2-5; 7 nucleotides line up with TRBD2. Germline values: CDR1 LGHDT, CDR2 YNNKEL (reference sequence). The ends lost 0 bases at V and 14 bases at J; junction bases unmatched: 9. This CDR3 is 13 amino acids long. The CDR3 protein is CASSQEGGETSYF. In DNA, the CDR3 is TGTGCCAGCAGCCAAGAAGGTGGGGAGACTAGCTACTTC.

The genes are TRBV5-4 and TRBJ1-1, with 10 bases identical to TRBD1. The CDR3 extends over 13 amino acids. Unmatched junction bases numbered 1, after V lost 0 bases and J lost 8 bases. CDR1 is SGHNT, CDR2 YYREEE, per germline (reference sequence). In nucleotides, the CDR3 is TGTGCCAGCAGCTTGGAGGGACAGGGGGAAGCTTTCTTT. Translating it yields CASSLEGQGEAFF.

The V gene is TRBV5-5, the J gene TRBJ2-7; TRBD1 is a possible D gene (5 bases). V was cut by 10 bases and J by 4 bases, with 18 bases left in between. Germline V CDR1 and CDR2: SGHKS, YYEKEE (reference sequence). This CDR3 comprises 13 residues. CDR3 sequence reads: CADEGQPLYEQYF. The CDR3 DNA sequence: TGTGCCGATGAAGGACAACCCTTATACGAGCAGTACTTC.

The rearrangement joins TRBV4-1 to TRBJ2-1, with 7 bases that match TRBD2. CDR1 MGHRA and CDR2 YSYEKL come from the germline V gene. The CDR3 has 15 residues. The J segment lost 4 bases and the V segment lost 5 bases, leaving 8 bases of the junction unmatched. Here the CDR3 DNA reads TGCGCCAGCAGCTCCCGCGGGCGGGGGTACAATGAGCAGTTCTTC. Protein product: CASSSRGRGYNEQFF.

In this sample, this clone turned up once. The CDR3 bases are TGTGCCAGCCTTGAGGGATTTTACTATGGCTACACCTTC. The encoded protein is CASLEGFYYGYTF. This chain connects TRBV6-5 to TRBJ1-2, with D unclear. The V end lost 8 bases, the J end lost 3 bases, and 13 bases lay between the germline ends. CDR1 MNHEY and CDR2 SVGAGI come from the germline V gene. CDR3 length equals 13 residues.

V and J are TRBV16 and TRBJ1-2; no clear D. Germline values: CDR1 KGHSY, CDR2 FQNENV. This CDR3 spans 13 amino acids. V gave up 3 bases and J gave up 8 bases, with 13 bases separating them. The CDR3 bases are TGTGCCAGCAGCCAGGACTGGACGTGGGGCTACACCTTC. Translating it yields CASSQDWTWGYTF. Looking up the rest from reference TRBV16 and TRBJ1-2 gives the full variable domain: GEEVAQTPKHLVRGEGQKAKLYCAPIKGHSYVFWYQQVLKNEFKFLISFQNENVFDETGMPKERFSAKCLPNSPCSLEIQATKLEDSAVYFCASSQDWTWGYTFGSGTRLTVV.

The chain carries TRBV7-9 and TRBJ2-3; 9 bases fit TRBD1. Trimming took 8 bases from V and 3 from J; bases not matched to a gene: 6. Germline V gene sequence: CDR1 SEHNR, CDR2 FQNEAQ (reference sequence). The CDR3 is 14 residues long. The CDR3 loop reads CASCAGTGTDTQYF. For the CDR3, the DNA is TGTGCCAGCTGCGCCGGGACAGGGACAGATACGCAGTATTTT.

The chain combines TRBV19 with TRBJ1-3; a weak D match, TRBD1 (6 bases). CDR1 LNHDA and CDR2 SQIVND come from the germline V gene (reference sequence). The V gene lost 3 bases and the J gene lost 0 bases, with 15 bases spanning the gap. The CDR3 totals 17 residues. DNA of the CDR3: TGTGCCAGTAGTATGGGAACCAGGGGAAGCTCTGGAAACACCATATATTTT. Translating gives CASSMGTRGSSGNTIYF. Drawing the rest from reference TRBV19 and TRBJ1-3, the complete variable domain is DGGITQSPKYLFRKEGQNVTLSCEQNLNHDAMYWYRQDPGQGLRLIYYSQIVNDFQKGDIAEGYSVSREKKESFPLTVTSAQKNPTAFYLCASSMGTRGSSGNTIYFGEGSWLTVV.

In its sample, this clone was seen a few times. The gene calls are TRBV27 and TRBJ2-2, with D possibly TRBD1 on 6 matching bases. V was pared by 3 bases and J by 5 bases, with 10 bases between. CDR1 MNHEY and CDR2 SMNVEV come from the germline V gene (reference sequence). The CDR3 sequence is 14 residues long. CDR3 bases: TGTGCCAGCAGTTTTACAGGGTTGACCGGGGAGCTGTTTTTT. This gives the protein CASSFTGLTGELFF.

V gene TRBV29-1 combines with J gene TRBJ2-1, with 7 bases identical to TRBD1. Looked up from germline, CDR1 is SQVTM and CDR2 is ANQGSEA. The junction had 17 bases not matched to a gene; V was cut back by 7 bases and J by 2 bases. This CDR3 spans 17 amino acids. CDR3 protein: CSAVAPIDRATYNEQFF. The CDR3 nucleotides read TGCAGCGCAGTGGCCCCCATCGACAGGGCCACCTACAATGAGCAGTTCTTC.

This chain links TRBV7-8 with TRBJ1-1; TRBD1 agrees at 8 bases. The CDR3 sequence is 16 residues long. The V segment lost 5 bases and the J segment 4 bases; nucleotides outside the gene matches: 12. Germline CDR1 and CDR2: SGHVS and FQNEAQ. CDR3 coding DNA: TGTGCCAGCAGCCCTCAACGGACAGGGATGGGCACTGAAGCTTTCTTT. Translating it yields CASSPQRTGMGTEAFF.

This chain uses TRBV21-1 with TRBJ1-1; the DNA was not used to check the table's D call, TRBD1. TRBV21-1 is flagged as a pseudogene. This CDR3 spans 15 amino acids. The CDR3 nucleotides read TGTGCCAGCAGCAAGAATAGGGGCGCCAACACTGAAGCTTTCTTT. Protein: CASSKNRGANTEAFF.

The chain links TRBV6-4 to TRBJ1-1; no clear D gene. Germline-derived CDR1 and CDR2 are MRHNA and SNTAGT. The V and J ends lost 5 bases and 0 bases respectively, with 7 bases between them. This CDR3 comprises 13 residues. The CDR3 DNA sequence: TGTGCCAGCAGTCGACTTCTGAACACTGAAGCTTTCTTT. It codes for CASSRLLNTEAFF.

V gene TRBV7-6 combines with J gene TRBJ2-7; 7 nucleotides match TRBD1. Germline CDR1 and CDR2: SGHVS and FNYEAQ. The CDR3 is made up of 14 amino acids. J was trimmed by 3 bases and V by 1 base; bases with no gene match: 3. CDR3 region: CASSLGDSSYEQYF. Here the CDR3 DNA reads TGTGCCAGCAGCTTAGGGGACAGTAGCTACGAGCAGTACTTC.

The rearrangement joins TRBV11-2 to TRBJ2-2, with TRBD2 matching over 12 bases. There are 17 residues in the CDR3. Germline CDR1 SGHAT, CDR2 FQNNGV. The ends lost 4 bases at V and 16 bases at J; junction bases unmatched: 19. The CDR3 loop reads CASSSLLRLAGVPVEFF. The CDR3 coding sequence is TGTGCCAGCAGCTCCCTCCTTCGACTAGCGGGGGTACCCGTTGAGTTTTTT.

This chain uses TRBV7-9 with TRBJ2-5, with TRBD1 identical over 7 bases. Germline CDR1 SEHNR, CDR2 FQNEAQ (reference sequence). The CDR3 extends over 13 amino acids. With 4 bases clipped from V and 4 bases from J, the junction kept 3 bases outside the gene matches. The CDR3: CASSSQGLETQYF. The CDR3 coding sequence is TGTGCCAGCAGCTCACAGGGGTTAGAGACCCAGTACTTC.

The CDR3 region is CATSDLSNGDSGNTIYF. The CDR3 nucleotides are TGTGCCACCAGTGATTTGTCCAACGGAGACTCTGGAAACACCATATATTTT. This chain links TRBV24-1 with TRBJ1-3, with D uncertain. Germline V lookup: CDR1 KGHDR, CDR2 SFDVKD. V shed 0 bases and J shed 0 bases, with 11 bases lying between them. The CDR3 extends over 17 amino acids.

This clone showed up just once. DNA of the CDR3: TGTGCCAGCAGCCCGACAGGGTTGGCTGATACGCAGTATTTT. Translation: CASSPTGLADTQYF. V and J are TRBV5-4 and TRBJ2-3; 7 nucleotides line up with TRBD1. The V gene's germline CDR1 is SGHNT and CDR2 YYREEE (reference sequence). V shed 4 bases and J 6 bases; nucleotides not matched to a gene: 8. The CDR3 loop spans 14 amino acids.

This rearrangement joins TRBV7-2 to TRBJ2-7; possibly TRBD1 for D (5 bases). The germline V gene encodes CDR1 SGHTA and CDR2 FQGNSA. CDR3 size: 13 residues. The V end lost 7 bases, the J end lost 4 bases, and 14 bases lay between the germline ends. In DNA, the CDR3 is TGTGCCAGCACCCGGTCGAAGGGGTACGAGCAGTACTTC. Its translation is CASTRSKGYEQYF. The complete variable domain, with remaining parts taken from reference TRBV7-2 and TRBJ2-7, reads GAGVSQSPSNKVTEKGKDVELRCDPISGHTALYWYRQSLGQGLEFLIYFQGNSAPDKSGLPSDRFSAERTGGSVSTLTIQRTQQEDSAVYLCASTRSKGYEQYFGPGTRLTVT.

This chain links TRBV24-1 with TRBJ2-1; TRBD2 matches 7 bases. Germline CDR1 KGHDR, CDR2 SFDVKD. CDR3 size: 16 residues. J was trimmed by 0 bases and V by 3 bases; bases with no gene match: 4. The CDR3 DNA sequence: TGTGCCACCAGTGATGCAGGCGGGAGCTCCTACAATGAGCAGTTCTTC. It translates to CATSDAGGSSYNEQFF.

V is TRBV7-2 and J is TRBJ1-6, with 8 positions matching TRBD1. Germline CDR1 is SGHTA and CDR2 is FQGNSA. This CDR3 is built from 17 residues. Trimming at V came to 1 base and at J to 7 bases, leaving 9 bases not matched to a gene. In DNA form, the CDR3 reads TGTGCCAGCAGCTTAGAGATTTGGACAGGGAAAAATTCACCCCTCCACTTT. As protein: CASSLEIWTGKNSPLHF.

This sequence joins TRBV3-1 (or the pseudogene TRBV3-2) and TRBJ1-3; the D is unclear. Trimming took off 0 bases at V and 2 bases at J, with 8 bases between the two ends. The length of the CDR3 is 15 residues. The germline CDR1 and CDR2 sequences are LGHDT and YNNKEL (reference sequence). As DNA, the CDR3 is TGTGCCAGCAGCCAAGATCCCGGGACTGGAAACACCATATATTTT. Translating it yields CASSQDPGTGNTIYF.

The rearrangement joins TRBV7-2 to TRBJ2-3, with 9 bases identical to TRBD1. J gave up 2 bases and V 1 base, and 7 bases lay outside the gene matches. Germline V lookup: CDR1 SGHTA, CDR2 FQGNSA. The length of the CDR3 is 17 residues. CDR3 bases: TGTGCCAGCAGCTTAGGGACAGGGGCCACCCCCACAGATACGCAGTATTTT. Protein: CASSLGTGATPTDTQYF.

The chain links TRBV19 to TRBJ1-4, with TRBD1 as a possible D gene (6 bases). Germline V gene lookup returns CDR1 LNHDA and CDR2 SQIVND (reference sequence). The CDR3 is 14 amino acids. V lost 6 bases to trimming and J lost 3 bases, with 11 bases between them. The chain's CDR3 is CASSLQGSNEKLFF. The DNA of the CDR3 is TGTGCCAGTAGCCTACAGGGTTCTAATGAAAAACTGTTTTTT.

V usage is TRBV24-1 and J usage is TRBJ2-1, with 13 positions matching TRBD2. Per the germline V gene, CDR1 is KGHDR and CDR2 is SFDVKD. This CDR3 has 16 residues. The J segment lost 4 bases and the V segment lost 9 bases, leaving 8 bases of the junction unmatched. CDR3 region: CATGTSGTRGYNEQFF. CDR3 bases: TGTGCCACCGGGACTAGCGGGACCAGAGGGTACAATGAGCAGTTCTTC.

The chain recombines TRBV5-4 with TRBJ1-1, with unresolved D. Germline CDR1 SGHNT, CDR2 YYREEE (reference sequence). This CDR3 has 13 amino acids. The V and J ends lost 7 bases and 2 bases respectively, with 12 bases between them. DNA for the CDR3: TGTGCCAGCTCCCCTGGACTAAACACTGAAGCTTTCTTT. This encodes CASSPGLNTEAFF.

The chain recombines TRBV9 with TRBJ1-3, with D maybe TRBD1 (5 bases). CDR1 SGDLS and CDR2 YYNGEE come from the germline V gene. Trimming left V 4 bases short and J 2 bases short, with 10 bases between. CDR3 length: 14 residues. The CDR3 DNA sequence: TGTGCCAGCAGCCCCGGGGGGACTGGAAACACCATATATTTT. This translates into CASSPGGTGNTIYF.